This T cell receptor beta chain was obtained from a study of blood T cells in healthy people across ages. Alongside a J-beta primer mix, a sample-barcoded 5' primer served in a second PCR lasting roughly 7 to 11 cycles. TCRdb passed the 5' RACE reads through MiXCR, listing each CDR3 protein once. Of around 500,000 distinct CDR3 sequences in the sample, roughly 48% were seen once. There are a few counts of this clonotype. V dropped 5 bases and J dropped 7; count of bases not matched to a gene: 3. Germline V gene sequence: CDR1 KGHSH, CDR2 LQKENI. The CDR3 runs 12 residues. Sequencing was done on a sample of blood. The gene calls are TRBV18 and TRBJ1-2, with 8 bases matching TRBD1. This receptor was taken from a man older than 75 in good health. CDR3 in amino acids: CASSTGGTGYTF. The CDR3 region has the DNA TGTGCCAGCTCAACAGGGGGAACTGGCTACACCTTC. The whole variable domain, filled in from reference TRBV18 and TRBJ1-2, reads NAGVMQNPRHLVRRRGQEARLRCSPMKGHSHVYWYRQLPEEGLKFMVYLQKENIIDESGMPKERFSAEFPKEGPSILRIQQVVRGDSAAYFCASSTGGTGYTFGSGTRLTVV.